This T cell receptor (beta chain) was sequenced in a study of blood T cell repertoires in COVID-19. Study summary: Sample material is recorded as cDNA or gDNA derived from T cells, B-cell-depleted T cells, or PBMCs.

The germline V gene encodes CDR1 KGHSH and CDR2 LQKENI. Losses at the gene ends were 6 bases for V and 8 bases for J; bases not matched to a gene: 8. The CDR3 extends over 13 amino acids. Original processing notes: Amplification of reference gene primers provided the estimated nucleated cell counts. Assay: immunoSEQ multiplex PCR; the TCRdb copy retains only in-frame clones and omits some. That table supplies the V and J calls and clone size; D and trimming were determined from the DNA. Counted here are over 95,000 clones, roughly 76% occurring once; the ten biggest clones make up 10%. This TCR came from a human donor in a cohort sampled during active COVID-19. The V call is TRBV18, the J call TRBJ1-2; 8 bases fit TRBD1. The sequenced material came from peripheral blood. The CDR3 sequence: CASSLDRGKGYTF. The CDR3 DNA follows: TGTGCCAGCTCGCTTGACAGGGGTAAGGGCTACACCTTC.